The sequence of this T cell receptor beta chain was determined in a study of T cell changes during pregnancy in multiple sclerosis. The germline V gene encodes CDR1 SGHTA and CDR2 FQGNSA. The junction had 4 bases not matched to a gene; V was cut back by 5 bases and J by 0 bases. The CDR3 is made up of 15 amino acids. The data were produced by immunoSEQ multiplex PCR, yet TCRdb's version contains in-frame clones alone and is incomplete. The profile covers tens of thousands of clones, with roughly 91% appearing a single time and 2% to 2.5% taken by the ten largest. The chain uses TRBV7-2 and TRBJ1-5, with 7 bases matching TRBD1. The origin of this receptor is a female donor in good health, enrolled as a control in a pregnancy study. The sample was peripheral blood, taken in the third trimester of pregnancy. The CDR3 region is CASSVQGVSNQPQHF. The CDR3 DNA follows: TGTGCCAGCAGCGTGCAGGGGGTTAGCAATCAGCCCCAGCATTTT.